Listed below are T cell receptor beta chains from one sample, sequenced in a study of shared clonotypes between healthy human individuals. Sequenced by immunoSEQ multiplex PCR; TCRdb stores in-frame clones only, minus some. Of over 750,000 clones listed, about 96% were seen once; the top ten hold over 0.2%. Sequenced sample: naive CD8+ T cells sorted from blood. The receptor set was obtained from a man aged 30-40 years in good health. The CDR3 runs from the conserved cysteine through the conserved F or W.

TRBJ1-2 | TRBV6-1 | CASNPGGYGYTF
TRBJ2-3 | TRBV7-9 | CASSLADSGYTDTQYF
TRBJ1-2 | TRBV6-6 | CASSPQEYYGYTF
TRBJ1-5 | TRBV27 | CASSLLMGGQPQHF
TRBJ1-1 | TRBV27 | CASSLTAGTGEAFF
TRBJ1-4 | TRBV7-9 | CASSLGTATNEKLFF
TRBJ2-5 | TRBV11-2 | CASSFQATGVQETQYF
TRBJ2-7 | TRBV27 | CASRPLGVYEQYF
TRBJ2-1 | TRBV15 | CATSRDPSLAGGENEQFF
TRBJ2-7 | TRBV5-5 | CASSLAGTSSYEQYF
TRBJ1-5 | TRBV28 | CASSLRQGIQPQHF
TRBJ2-7 | TRBV1 | CTSSQRLAETYEQYF
TRBJ2-3 | TRBV5-1 | CASSLWLAGGPTDTQYF
TRBJ1-1 | TRBV19 | CASSRDPGEAEAFF
TRBJ2-1 | TRBV27 | CAIGKTNEQFF
TRBJ2-7 | TRBV4-1 | CASSPGTSGAYEQYF
TRBJ1-4 | TRBV5-6 | CASSEGTAELKEKLFF
TRBJ2-3 | TRBV9 | CASSPRFGQSSTDTQYF
TRBJ2-5 | TRBV7-3 | CASSQGLAGVWETQYF
TRBJ2-6 | TRBV7-3 | CASSLLGGANVLTF
TRBJ2-7 | TRBV11-2 | CASSPFGRESRYEQYF
TRBJ2-1 | TRBV10-3 | CAISEGIGASGYNEQFF
TRBJ1-1 | TRBV19 | CASSWLRFGSTEAFF
TRBJ1-2 | TRBV6-1 | CASSTVDRLDYGYTF
TRBJ2-2 | TRBV7-3 | CASSWGNTGELFF
TRBJ1-1 | TRBV7-9 | CASSLELGMATEAFF
TRBJ2-7 | TRBV15 | CATSSQRGLAGGEQYF
TRBJ2-7 | TRBV13 | CASRPTSGSLYF
TRBJ2-1 | TRBV11-2 | CASSLGIGGGNEQFF
TRBJ2-1 | TRBV30 | CASSGTSGSVDEQFF
TRBJ2-1 | TRBV4-3 | CASSQEGGSYNEQFF
TRBJ2-1 | TRBV19 | CASSIVAGGPQFF
TRBJ2-7 | TRBV28 | CASSLVNYEQYF
TRBJ2-1 | TRBV9 | CASSSDRGPYNEQFF
TRBJ2-1 | TRBV7-2 | CASRTGQGNNEQFF
TRBJ2-1 | TRBV4-1 | CASSSPTGLTGEQFF
TRBJ2-1 | TRBV7-3 | CASSPLVGSSYNEQFF
TRBJ2-1 | TRBV9 | CASSVEADFYNEQFF
TRBJ2-1 | TRBV28 | CASRTGTSDYEQFF
TRBJ2-7 | TRBV7-9 | CASMIGEAISYEQYF
TRBJ2-2 | TRBV10-3 | CAISESRGTNTGELFF
TRBJ2-1 | TRBV7-9 | CASLAGIDEQFF
TRBJ2-7 | TRBV21-1 | CASSKVQGRYEQYF
TRBJ2-1 | TRBV27 | CASTPLAGNNEQFF
TRBJ2-2 | TRBV11-3 | CASSVRSSGNGRGELFF
TRBJ2-3 | TRBV6-5 | CASSYSLGPTDTQYF
TRBJ1-3 | TRBV9 | CASRGSGNTIYF
TRBJ2-3 | TRBV15 | CATSPRGGTDTQYF
TRBJ2-5 | TRBV9 | CASSVGLAVRETQYF
TRBJ2-1 | TRBV7-2 | CASSFPGQDTYNEQFF